Shown below are 19 T cell receptor beta chains from a single sample sequenced in a study of regulatory T cells in long-lasting Graves disease. Indicated time point: persistent/refractory GD, antithyroid drugs over 5 years with positive TRAb. Making the TCR library involved RNA that had been extracted from PBMCs. According to the study, TCR beta libraries were built with iRepertoire HTBI primers and CDR3-region Arm-PCR. TCRdb re-derived calls from the multiplex PCR reads in MiXCR, one entry per CDR3 protein. The sample records hundreds of thousands of distinct CDR3 sequences, roughly 21% being singletons. Sequenced material: peripheral blood mononuclear cells (PBMCs), taken when the disease was refractory, from a patient treated with antithyroid drugs. These receptors originate from a female donor with Graves disease.

V usage is TRBV27 and J usage is TRBJ1-6, with D maybe TRBD1 (5 bases). V lost 6 bases to trimming and J lost 8 bases, with 17 bases between them. The CDR3 totals 15 residues. The germline V gene has CDR1 MNHEY and CDR2 SMNVEV (reference sequence). As DNA, the CDR3 is TGTGCCAGCAGGCAATGGGCAGGGTCGGATTCACCCCTCCACTTT. Protein sequence: CASRQWAGSDSPLHF.

This clonotype was detected many times. The rearrangement joins TRBV12-3 or TRBV12-4 to TRBJ2-5, with no clear D. The germline V and J ends were trimmed by 7 bases and 2 bases, with 8 bases remaining between them. The CDR3 contains 12 residues. The CDR3 DNA reads TGTGCCAGCAAGGGTGAACAAGAGACCCAGTACTTC. This codes for CASKGEQETQYF.

The chain employs TRBV27 and TRBJ2-7; 11 bases align to TRBD1. Germline CDR1 reads MNHEY; CDR2 reads SMNVEV (reference sequence). This CDR3 comprises 15 residues. After removal of 3 bases from V and 3 bases from J, the junction contained 4 bases not matched to a gene. As DNA, the CDR3 is TGTGCCAGCAGTTTCCTGGACAGGGGGCACTACGAGCAGTACTTC. Translating gives CASSFLDRGHYEQYF.

The chain carries TRBV28 and TRBJ2-3, with 10 bases matching TRBD2. Germline V lookup: CDR1 MDHEN, CDR2 SYDVKM. This CDR3 has 14 residues. Germline trimming cut 3 bases from V and 4 bases from J; bases unmatched to any gene: 1. CDR3 DNA: TGTGCCAGCAGTTTTGGGACTAGCGCAGATACGCAGTATTTT. Translation gives CASSFGTSADTQYF.

This clonotype turned up a few times. Germline and junction disagree at one end, which may indicate a read error. V is TRBV6-1 and J is TRBJ2-4; D unresolved. The CDR3 is 15 amino acids. Germline V gene data show CDR1 as MNHNS and CDR2 as SASEGT. The CDR3 protein is CASREVRLAKNIQYF. DNA for the CDR3: TGTGCCAGCAGAGAAGTACGATTAGCCAAAAACATTCAGTACTTC.

J is TRBJ2-2 and V is TRBV9; 8 bases are a match to TRBD2. Germline V gene sequence: CDR1 SGDLS, CDR2 YYNGEE. Trimming removed 4 bases from V and 4 bases from J; junction bases left unmatched: 9. This CDR3 contains 16 residues. The CDR3 sequence is CASSHSRSGGTGELFF. The CDR3 nucleotides are TGTGCCAGCAGCCATTCACGAAGCGGGGGCACCGGGGAGCTGTTTTTT.

This clonotype came up many times. The chain has TRBV6-5 and TRBJ1-6; tentatively, D is TRBD1 (6 bases). With 0 bases removed from V and 7 bases from J, the gap between germline ends came to 10 bases. In germline, CDR1 is MNHEY, CDR2 SVGAGI. The CDR3 has 15 amino acids. CDR3 bases: TGTGCCAGCAGTTACTCTTTGGGGGCGAATTCACCCCTCCACTTT. Encoded protein: CASSYSLGANSPLHF.

The genes are TRBV15 and TRBJ2-7, with D perhaps given as TRBD1 or TRBD2 (5 bases each). CDR3 length equals 17 residues. V was clipped by 0 bases and J by 6 bases, with 21 bases between them. Germline CDR1 reads LNHNV; CDR2 reads YYDKDF (reference sequence). CDR3 region: CATSRERASARAGEQYF. CDR3 DNA: TGTGCCACCAGCAGAGAGCGGGCCTCGGCCAGGGCGGGCGAGCAGTACTTC.

As regards this clonotype: Compared with germline, one end of the junction differs, possibly owing to a read error. The V call is TRBV20-1, the J call TRBJ1-2; 7 bases are shared with TRBD1. Germline V gene sequence: CDR1 DFQATT, CDR2 SNEGSKA (reference sequence). This CDR3 contains 14 residues. CDR3 nucleotides: TGCAGTGCAAGAGGGGGACAGACGGGCGATGGCTACACCTTC. As protein: CSARGGQTGDGYTF.

In this sample, this clonotype turned up a few times. The V gene is TRBV3-1, the J gene TRBJ2-5, with D perhaps assigned TRBD1 or TRBD2 (6 bases each). Trimming shortened V by 0 bases and J by 4 bases, and 18 bases separated the two germline ends. The CDR3 sequence is 17 residues long. Germline lookup yields CDR1 LGHDT and CDR2 YNNKEL (reference sequence). The CDR3 here is CASSQDLGGGAGETQYF. CDR3 coding DNA: TGTGCCAGCAGCCAAGATCTAGGAGGGGGTGCCGGAGAGACCCAGTACTTC.

This clonotype turned up a few times. This chain joins TRBV28 and TRBJ1-6, with TRBD1 matching 8 bases. This CDR3 is built from 16 residues. J was trimmed by 8 bases and V by 2 bases; bases with no gene match: 8. The V gene's germline CDR1 is MDHEN and CDR2 SYDVKM. In nucleotides, the CDR3 is TGTGCCAGCAGTTTAGGGGGACAGGCCGGGGATTCACCCCTCCACTTT. Protein product: CASSLGGQAGDSPLHF.

The CDR3 here is CASSYSGGTLYDEQYF. CDR3 DNA: TGTGCCAGCAGTTATTCGGGCGGGACCTTGTACGACGAGCAGTACTTC. The rearrangement links TRBV6-9 to TRBJ2-7; tentatively, D is TRBD2 (6 bases). The CDR3 runs to 16 residues. Germline CDR1 is MNHGY and CDR2 is SVAAGI. V lost 0 bases to trimming and J lost 5 bases, with 17 bases between them.

This clonotype has at least ten counts. V gene TRBV13 combines with J gene TRBJ1-1; D is uncertain. V dropped 7 bases and J dropped 0 bases, with 12 bases sitting between them. This CDR3 has 14 amino acids. Germline-derived CDR1 and CDR2 are PRHDT and FYEKMQ (reference sequence). DNA for the CDR3: TGTGCCAGCACTGCGTGGCACATGAACACTGAAGCTTTCTTT. Translated: CASTAWHMNTEAFF.

A remark on this clonotype: This could be a read error, since a much larger clone is one nucleotide away. This sequence joins TRBV11-2 and TRBJ1-1, with a possible D match to TRBD1 (5 bases). Germline values: CDR1 SGHAT, CDR2 FQNNGV. The CDR3 sequence is 15 residues long. V was cut by 6 bases and J by 1 base, with 15 bases left in between. The CDR3 here is CASRPATGRNTEAFF. In nucleotides, the CDR3 is TGTGCCAGCAGACCCGCGACGGGACGGAACACTGAAGCTTTCTTT.

This clonotype was seen ten or more times. The chain couples TRBV6-1 to TRBJ2-5; TRBD2 aligns across 13 bases. This CDR3 spans 16 amino acids. The J segment lost 5 bases and the V segment lost 4 bases, leaving 7 bases of the junction unmatched. The V gene's germline CDR1 is MNHNS and CDR2 SASEGT. Here the CDR3 reads CASSAVLAGGFETQYF. The CDR3 nucleotides are TGTGCCAGCAGTGCGGTACTAGCGGGAGGGTTTGAGACCCAGTACTTC.

This rearrangement joins TRBV3-1 to TRBJ2-2; TRBD2 aligns across 12 bases. Germline CDR1 reads LGHDT; CDR2 reads YNNKEL (reference sequence). This CDR3 region has 17 residues. The V segment lost 0 bases and the J segment 1 base; nucleotides outside the gene matches: 0. CDR3 protein: CASSQEGLAGNTGELFF. The CDR3, as DNA: TGTGCCAGCAGCCAAGAGGGACTAGCGGGGAACACCGGGGAGCTGTTTTTT. Complete variable domain (other parts from reference TRBV3-1 and TRBJ2-2): DTAVSQTPKYLVTQMGNDKSIKCEQNLGHDTMYWYKQDSKKFLKIMFSYNNKELIINETVPNRFSPKSPDKAHLNLHINSLELGDSAVYFCASSQEGLAGNTGELFFGEGSRLTVL.

This clonotype was seen repeatedly, ten times or more. The chain combines TRBV12-3 or TRBV12-4 with TRBJ2-7; no definite D call. Trimming took off 5 bases at V and 3 bases at J, with 14 bases between the two ends. This CDR3 has 14 residues. CDR3 sequence: CASSPLSKIYEQYF. As DNA, the CDR3 is TGTGCCAGCAGTCCTTTGAGCAAGATCTACGAGCAGTACTTC.

This clonotype was picked up a small number of times. This rearrangement joins TRBV20-1 to TRBJ2-5; 8 bases are shared with TRBD2. Trimming removed 5 bases from V and 4 bases from J; junction bases left unmatched: 6. This CDR3 comprises 13 residues. The germline gives CDR1 DFQATT, CDR2 SNEGSKA (reference sequence). CDR3: CSASVSGAETQYF. The CDR3 DNA reads as TGCAGTGCTTCAGTTAGCGGGGCAGAGACCCAGTACTTC.

This clonotype was seen a handful of times. The chain employs TRBV12-3 or TRBV12-4 and TRBJ1-1; D possibly corresponds to TRBD1 (5 bases). The CDR3 totals 17 residues. V was pared by 7 bases and J by 7 bases, with 28 bases between. The CDR3 sequence is CASKPTQVVYSRGEAFF. CDR3 DNA sequence: TGTGCCAGCAAACCAACGCAGGTCGTCTATTCTAGGGGTGAAGCTTTCTTT.